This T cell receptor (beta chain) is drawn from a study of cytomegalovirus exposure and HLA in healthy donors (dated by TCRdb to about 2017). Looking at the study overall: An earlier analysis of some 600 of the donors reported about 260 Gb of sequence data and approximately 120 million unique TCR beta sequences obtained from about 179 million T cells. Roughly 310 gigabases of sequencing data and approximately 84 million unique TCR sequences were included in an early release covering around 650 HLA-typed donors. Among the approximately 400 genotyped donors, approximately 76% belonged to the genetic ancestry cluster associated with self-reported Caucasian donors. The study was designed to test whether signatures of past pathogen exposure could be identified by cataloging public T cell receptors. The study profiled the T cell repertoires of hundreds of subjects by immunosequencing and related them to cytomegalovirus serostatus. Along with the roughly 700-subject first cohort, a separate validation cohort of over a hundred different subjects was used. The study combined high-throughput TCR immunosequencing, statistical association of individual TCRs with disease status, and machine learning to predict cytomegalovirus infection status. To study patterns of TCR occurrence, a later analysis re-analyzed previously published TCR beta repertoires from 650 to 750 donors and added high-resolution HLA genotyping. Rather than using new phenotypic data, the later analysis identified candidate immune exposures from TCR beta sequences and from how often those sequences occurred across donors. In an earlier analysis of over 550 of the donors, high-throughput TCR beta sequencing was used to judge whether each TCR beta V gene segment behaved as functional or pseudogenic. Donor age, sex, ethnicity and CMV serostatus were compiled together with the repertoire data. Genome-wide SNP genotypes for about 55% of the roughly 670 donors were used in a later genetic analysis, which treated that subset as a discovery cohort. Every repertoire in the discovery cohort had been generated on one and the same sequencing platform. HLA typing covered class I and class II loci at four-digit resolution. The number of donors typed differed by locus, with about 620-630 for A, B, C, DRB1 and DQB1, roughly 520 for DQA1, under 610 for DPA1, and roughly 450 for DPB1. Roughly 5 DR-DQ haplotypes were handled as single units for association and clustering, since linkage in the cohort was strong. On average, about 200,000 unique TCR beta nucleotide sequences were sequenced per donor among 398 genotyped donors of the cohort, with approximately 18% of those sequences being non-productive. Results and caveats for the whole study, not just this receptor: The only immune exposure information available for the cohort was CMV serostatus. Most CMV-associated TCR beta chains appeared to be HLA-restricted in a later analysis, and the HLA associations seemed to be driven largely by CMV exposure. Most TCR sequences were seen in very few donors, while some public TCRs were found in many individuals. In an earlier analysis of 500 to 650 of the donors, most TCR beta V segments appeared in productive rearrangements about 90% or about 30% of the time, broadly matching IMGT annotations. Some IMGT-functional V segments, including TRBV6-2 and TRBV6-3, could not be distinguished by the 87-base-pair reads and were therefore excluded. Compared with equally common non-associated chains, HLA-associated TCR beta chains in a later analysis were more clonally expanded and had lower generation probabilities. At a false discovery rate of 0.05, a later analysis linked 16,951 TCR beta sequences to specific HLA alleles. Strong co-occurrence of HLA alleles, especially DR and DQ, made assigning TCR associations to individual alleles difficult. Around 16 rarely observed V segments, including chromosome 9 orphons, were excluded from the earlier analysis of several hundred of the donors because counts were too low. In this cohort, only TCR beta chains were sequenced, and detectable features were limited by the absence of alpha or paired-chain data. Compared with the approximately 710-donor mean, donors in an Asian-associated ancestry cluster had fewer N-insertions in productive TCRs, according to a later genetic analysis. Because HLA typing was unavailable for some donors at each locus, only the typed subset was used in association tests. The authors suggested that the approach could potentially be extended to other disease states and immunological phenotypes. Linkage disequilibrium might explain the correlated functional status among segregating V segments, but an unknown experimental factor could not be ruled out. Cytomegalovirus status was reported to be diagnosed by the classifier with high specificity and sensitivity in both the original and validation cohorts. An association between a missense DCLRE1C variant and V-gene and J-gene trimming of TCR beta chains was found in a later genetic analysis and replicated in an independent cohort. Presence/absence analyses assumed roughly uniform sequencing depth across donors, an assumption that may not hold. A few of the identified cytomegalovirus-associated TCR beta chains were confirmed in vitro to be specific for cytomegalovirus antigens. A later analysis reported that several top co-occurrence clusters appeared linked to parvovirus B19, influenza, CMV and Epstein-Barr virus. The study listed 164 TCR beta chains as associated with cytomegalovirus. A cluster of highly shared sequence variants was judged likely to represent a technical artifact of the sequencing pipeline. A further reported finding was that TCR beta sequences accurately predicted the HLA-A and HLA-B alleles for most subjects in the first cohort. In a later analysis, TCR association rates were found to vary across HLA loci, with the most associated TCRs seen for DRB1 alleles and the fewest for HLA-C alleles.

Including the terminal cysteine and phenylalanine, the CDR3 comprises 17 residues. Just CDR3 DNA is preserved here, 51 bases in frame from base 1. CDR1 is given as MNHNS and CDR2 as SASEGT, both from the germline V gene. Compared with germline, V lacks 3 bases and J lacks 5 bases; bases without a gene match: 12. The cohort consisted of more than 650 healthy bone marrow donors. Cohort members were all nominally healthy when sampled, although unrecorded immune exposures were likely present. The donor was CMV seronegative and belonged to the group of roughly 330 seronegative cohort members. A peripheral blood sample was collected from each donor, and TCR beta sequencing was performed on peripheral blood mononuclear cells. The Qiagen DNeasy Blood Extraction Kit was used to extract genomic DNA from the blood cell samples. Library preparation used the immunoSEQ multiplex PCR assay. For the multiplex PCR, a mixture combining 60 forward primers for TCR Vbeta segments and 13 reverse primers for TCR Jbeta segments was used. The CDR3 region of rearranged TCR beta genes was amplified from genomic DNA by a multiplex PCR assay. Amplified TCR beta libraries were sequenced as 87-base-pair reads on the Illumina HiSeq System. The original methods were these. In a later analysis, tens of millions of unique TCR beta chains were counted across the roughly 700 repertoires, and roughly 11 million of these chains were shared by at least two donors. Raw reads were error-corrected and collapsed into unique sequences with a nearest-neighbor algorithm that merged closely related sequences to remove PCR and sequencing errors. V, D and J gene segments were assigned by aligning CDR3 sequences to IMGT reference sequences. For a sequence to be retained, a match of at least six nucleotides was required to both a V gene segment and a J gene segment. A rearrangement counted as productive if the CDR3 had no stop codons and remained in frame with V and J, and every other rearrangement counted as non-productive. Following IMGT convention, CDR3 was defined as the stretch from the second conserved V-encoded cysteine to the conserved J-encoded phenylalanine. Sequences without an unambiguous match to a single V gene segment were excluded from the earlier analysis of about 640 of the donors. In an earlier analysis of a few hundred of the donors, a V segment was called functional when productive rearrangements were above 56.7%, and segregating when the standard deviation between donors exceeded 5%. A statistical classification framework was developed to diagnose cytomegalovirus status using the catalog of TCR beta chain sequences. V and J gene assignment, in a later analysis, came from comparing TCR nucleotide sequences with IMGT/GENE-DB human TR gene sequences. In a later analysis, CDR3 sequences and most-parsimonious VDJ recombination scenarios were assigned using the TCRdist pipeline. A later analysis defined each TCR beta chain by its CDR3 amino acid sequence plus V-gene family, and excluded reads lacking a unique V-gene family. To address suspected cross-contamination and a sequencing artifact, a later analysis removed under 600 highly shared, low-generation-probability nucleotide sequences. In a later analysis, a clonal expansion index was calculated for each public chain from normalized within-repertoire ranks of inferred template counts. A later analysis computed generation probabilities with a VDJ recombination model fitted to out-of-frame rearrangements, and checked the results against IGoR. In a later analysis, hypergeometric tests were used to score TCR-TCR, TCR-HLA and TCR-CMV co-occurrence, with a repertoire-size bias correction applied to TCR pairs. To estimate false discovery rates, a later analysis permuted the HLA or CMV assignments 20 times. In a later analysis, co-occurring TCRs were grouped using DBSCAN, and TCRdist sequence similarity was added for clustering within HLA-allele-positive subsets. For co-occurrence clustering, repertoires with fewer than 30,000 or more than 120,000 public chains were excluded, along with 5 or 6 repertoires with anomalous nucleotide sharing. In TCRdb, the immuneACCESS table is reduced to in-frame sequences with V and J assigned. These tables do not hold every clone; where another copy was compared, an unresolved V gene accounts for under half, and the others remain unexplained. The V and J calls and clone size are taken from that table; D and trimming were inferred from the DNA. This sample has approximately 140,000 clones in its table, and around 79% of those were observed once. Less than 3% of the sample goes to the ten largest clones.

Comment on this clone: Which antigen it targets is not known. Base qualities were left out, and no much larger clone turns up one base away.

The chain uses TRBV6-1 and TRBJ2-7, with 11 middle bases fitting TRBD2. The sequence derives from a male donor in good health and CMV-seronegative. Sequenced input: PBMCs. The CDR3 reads CASSEAKGGLAANEQYF. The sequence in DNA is TGTGCCAGCAGTGAGGCTAAGGGGGGACTAGCGGCCAACGAGCAGTACTTC.